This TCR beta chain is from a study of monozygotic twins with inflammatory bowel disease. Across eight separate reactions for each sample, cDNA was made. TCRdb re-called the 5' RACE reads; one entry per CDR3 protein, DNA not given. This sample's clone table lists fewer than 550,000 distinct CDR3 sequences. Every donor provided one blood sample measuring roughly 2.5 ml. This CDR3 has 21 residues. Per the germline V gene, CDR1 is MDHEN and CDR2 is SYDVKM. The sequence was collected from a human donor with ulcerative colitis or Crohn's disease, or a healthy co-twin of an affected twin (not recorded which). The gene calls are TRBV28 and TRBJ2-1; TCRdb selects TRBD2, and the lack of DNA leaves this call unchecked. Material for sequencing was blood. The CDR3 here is CASRRSPLPSGRASHTNEQSF.